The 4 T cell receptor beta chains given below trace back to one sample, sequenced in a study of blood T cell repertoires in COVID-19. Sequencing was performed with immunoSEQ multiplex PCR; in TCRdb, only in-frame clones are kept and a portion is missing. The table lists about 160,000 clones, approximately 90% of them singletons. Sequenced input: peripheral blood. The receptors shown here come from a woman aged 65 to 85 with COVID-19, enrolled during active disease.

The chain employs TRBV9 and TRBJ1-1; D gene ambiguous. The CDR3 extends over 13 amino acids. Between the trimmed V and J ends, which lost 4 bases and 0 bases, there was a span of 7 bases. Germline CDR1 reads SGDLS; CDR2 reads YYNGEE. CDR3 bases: TGTGCCAGCAGCCTGACTATGAACACTGAAGCTTTCTTT. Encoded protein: CASSLTMNTEAFF. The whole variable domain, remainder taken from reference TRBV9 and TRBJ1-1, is DSGVTQTPKHLITATGQRVTLRCSPRSGDLSVYWYQQSLDQGLQFLIQYYNGEERAKGNILERFSAQQFPDLHSELNLSSLELGDSALYFCASSLTMNTEAFFGQGTRLTVV.

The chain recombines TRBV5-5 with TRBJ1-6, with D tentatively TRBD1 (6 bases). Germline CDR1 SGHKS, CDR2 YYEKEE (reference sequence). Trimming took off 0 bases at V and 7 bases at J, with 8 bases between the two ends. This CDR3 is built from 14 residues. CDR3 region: CASSLGRGNSPLHF. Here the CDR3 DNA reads TGTGCCAGCAGCTTGGGCAGGGGCAATTCACCCCTCCACTTT.

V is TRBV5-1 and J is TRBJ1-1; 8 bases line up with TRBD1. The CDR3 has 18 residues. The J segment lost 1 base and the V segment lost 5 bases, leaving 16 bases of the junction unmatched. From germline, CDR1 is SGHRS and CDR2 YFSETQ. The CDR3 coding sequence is TGCGCCAGCAGACGGACAGGGAGACTTAACCCCCCGAACACTGAAGCTTTCTTT. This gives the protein CASRRTGRLNPPNTEAFF.

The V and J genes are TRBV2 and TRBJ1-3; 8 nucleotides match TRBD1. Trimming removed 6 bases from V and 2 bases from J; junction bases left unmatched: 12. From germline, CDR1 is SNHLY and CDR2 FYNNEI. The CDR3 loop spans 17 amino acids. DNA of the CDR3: TGTGCCAGCAGCCCTACCGGACAGGGAGTTGCTGGAAACACCATATATTTT. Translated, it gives CASSPTGQGVAGNTIYF.